One sample yielded the 21 T cell receptor beta chains listed below, sequenced in a study of cytomegalovirus exposure and HLA in healthy donors. PCR used 60 Vbeta primers and 13 Jbeta primers. The assay was immunoSEQ multiplex PCR, and TCRdb's table has in-frame clones only and misses some. Of more than 140,000 clones in the sample, 64% are singletons; the top ten hold around 3%. Sequenced material: PBMCs. These receptors were taken from a woman in her twenties or thirties in good health and CMV-seropositive.

CDR3 DNA sequence: TGTGCCAGCAGCTCTCGCTCCTATAATTCACCCCTCCACTTT. This translates into CASSSRSYNSPLHF. The rearrangement links TRBV5-6 to TRBJ1-6, with unresolved D. The germline gives CDR1 SGHDT, CDR2 YYEEEE. CDR3 length equals 14 residues. Trimming removed 3 bases from V and 0 bases from J, with 4 bases in between.

The chain recombines TRBV15 with TRBJ2-7; D perhaps matches TRBD1 (6 bases). In germline, CDR1 is LNHNV, CDR2 YYDKDF (reference sequence). The CDR3 consists of 13 residues. Trimming pared 3 bases from V and 0 bases from J, leaving 6 bases between. This chain's CDR3 is CATSRDSSYEQYF. The CDR3 nucleotides are TGTGCCACCAGCAGGGACAGCTCCTACGAGCAGTACTTC. The full variable domain, rest sourced from reference TRBV15 and TRBJ2-7, is DAMVIQNPRYQVTQFGKPVTLSCSQTLNHNVMYWYQQKSSQAPKLLFHYYDKDFNNEADTPDNFQSRRPNTSFCFLDIRSPGLGDTAMYLCATSRDSSYEQYFGPGTRLTVT.

This chain links TRBV2 with TRBJ2-6; 9 bases match TRBD1. With 4 bases clipped from V and 1 base from J, the junction kept 8 bases outside the gene matches. The CDR3 covers 18 residues. Germline-derived CDR1 and CDR2 are SNHLY and FYNNEI. CDR3 DNA: TGTGCCAGCAGTGCCACCGGGACAGGGTCTTCTGGGGCCAACGTCCTGACTTTC. Translation: CASSATGTGSSGANVLTF.

Here the CDR3 reads CASSLLGTGRNYGYTF. CDR3 bases: TGTGCCAGCAGTTTATTAGGGACAGGCCGGAACTATGGCTACACCTTC. The V call is TRBV28, the J call TRBJ1-2, with 8 bases matching TRBD1. Germline lookup yields CDR1 MDHEN and CDR2 SYDVKM. Trimming at V came to 1 base and at J to 2 bases, leaving 6 bases not matched to a gene. CDR3 length equals 16 residues.

The gene calls are TRBV4-1 and TRBJ2-1; D might be TRBD2 (5 bases). V was shortened by 2 bases and J by 11 bases, with 13 bases between the two germline ends. The CDR3 totals 13 residues. Germline CDR1 reads MGHRA; CDR2 reads YSYEKL. The CDR3 protein is CASSQPIGGQQFF. The CDR3 DNA reads TGCGCCAGCAGCCAACCCATTGGCGGGCAGCAGTTCTTC.

The gene calls are TRBV6-6 and TRBJ2-1, with 7 bases lining up with TRBD1. This CDR3 has 16 residues. Germline V gene sequence: CDR1 MNHNY, CDR2 SVGAGI (reference sequence). V lost 2 bases to trimming and J lost 0 bases; unmatched junction nucleotides: 4. This CDR3 reads CASSYEGTASYNEQFF. For the CDR3, the DNA is TGTGCCAGCAGTTACGAGGGGACAGCCTCCTACAATGAGCAGTTCTTC.

The DNA for the CDR3 is TGTGCCAGCACTCGGGGGGACCAGCCCCAGCATTTT. This translates into CASTRGDQPQHF. V usage is TRBV28 and J usage is TRBJ1-5, with TRBD1 as a possible D gene (5 bases). V shed 7 bases and J shed 7 bases, with 11 bases lying between them. This CDR3 has 12 amino acids. Germline assignment: CDR1 MDHEN and CDR2 SYDVKM.

The gene calls are TRBV7-3 and TRBJ2-6; D unresolved. Germline loops: CDR1 SGHTA, CDR2 FQGTGA. The ends were cut back, 3 bases at V and 0 bases at J, with 12 bases in the middle. This CDR3 has 17 amino acids. CDR3 in amino acids: CASSLRGSSSGANVLTF. The CDR3 nucleotides are TGTGCCAGCAGCTTGCGCGGATCTAGCTCTGGGGCCAACGTCCTGACTTTC.

The V and J genes are TRBV15 and TRBJ2-6, with TRBD2 matching 7 bases. Trimming removed 0 bases from V and 0 bases from J; junction bases left unmatched: 8. CDR3 length equals 19 residues. CDR1 is LNHNV, CDR2 YYDKDF, per germline (reference sequence). CDR3 residues: CATSREVWRGNSGANVLTF. CDR3 in DNA: TGTGCCACCAGCAGAGAGGTCTGGCGGGGGAACTCTGGGGCCAACGTCCTGACTTTC.

This clone was detected a few times. This chain joins TRBV29-1 and TRBJ1-2; 9 nucleotides agree with TRBD1. The germline gives CDR1 SQVTM, CDR2 ANQGSEA. Trimming cost V 7 bases and J 4 bases; bases outside gene matches: 7. This CDR3 has 13 amino acids. The CDR3 reads CSATGGVGYGYTF. The DNA of the CDR3 is TGCAGCGCTACAGGGGGCGTCGGCTATGGCTACACCTTC.

In this sample, this clone turned up a few times. This chain uses TRBV12-2 with TRBJ1-2; the table's D call TRBD1 went unverified against the DNA. TRBV12-2 is termed a pseudogene. This CDR3 region has 14 residues. The DNA of the CDR3 is TGTGCAAGTCGCTTAGCAGGGGCTAACTATGGCTACACCTTC. It specifies CASRLAGANYGYTF.

The rearrangement links TRBV7-8 to TRBJ2-5; 9 nucleotides agree with TRBD1. Germline CDR1 SGHVS, CDR2 FQNEAQ. This CDR3 is built from 14 residues. The trim removed 4 bases at V and 7 bases at J, leaving 7 bases unmatched. CDR3: CASSSGQGGMTQYF. The CDR3 nucleotides are TGTGCCAGCAGCTCGGGACAGGGTGGGATGACCCAGTACTTC.

The rearrangement links TRBV14 to TRBJ2-1, with 7 bases lining up with TRBD1. V was clipped by 6 bases and J by 2 bases; unmatched bases: 19. The CDR3 runs to 19 residues. The germline V gene encodes CDR1 SGHDN and CDR2 FVKESK. CDR3 region: CASSSTNPGQQSPYNEQFF. CDR3 coding DNA: TGTGCCAGCAGTTCGACGAACCCGGGACAGCAGAGCCCCTACAATGAGCAGTTCTTC.

The chain links TRBV28 to TRBJ1-2, with TRBD1 identical over 7 bases. The length of the CDR3 is 14 residues. In germline, CDR1 is MDHEN, CDR2 SYDVKM. The V segment lost 6 bases and the J segment 4 bases; nucleotides outside the gene matches: 8. The CDR3 reads CASSHRGSTYGYTF. The DNA for the CDR3 is TGTGCCAGCAGCCACAGGGGCAGCACCTATGGCTACACCTTC.

The rearrangement joins TRBV25-1 to TRBJ2-5, with unresolved D. This CDR3 contains 10 residues. The ends were cut back, 7 bases at V and 3 bases at J, with 3 bases in the middle. Germline-derived CDR1 and CDR2 are MGHDK and SYGVNS. CDR3 nucleotide sequence: TGTGCCAGCATAAAAGAGACCCAGTACTTC. This codes for CASIKETQYF.

The chain couples TRBV28 to TRBJ1-2; TRBD1 matches at 8 bases. The germline V gene encodes CDR1 MDHEN and CDR2 SYDVKM. There are 15 residues in the CDR3. V dropped 3 bases and J dropped 4; count of bases not matched to a gene: 7. The CDR3 DNA reads as TGTGCCAGCAGTTTGTCCGACAGGGGTTCCTATGGCTACACCTTC. Its translation: CASSLSDRGSYGYTF.

The CDR3 here is CASSRRDSLNTEAFF. The CDR3 DNA is TGTGCCAGCAGCCGCCGGGACAGCCTGAACACTGAAGCTTTCTTT. The chain joins TRBV5-4 to TRBJ1-1; 7 bases match TRBD1. V lost 4 bases, J lost 0 bases, and 6 bases stayed unmatched. There are 15 residues in the CDR3. Germline V gives CDR1 SGHNT, CDR2 YYREEE (reference sequence).

This rearrangement joins TRBV7-2 to TRBJ1-2, with TRBD1 matching over 9 bases. The CDR3 runs 13 residues. Trimming at V came to 4 bases and at J to 4 bases, leaving 1 base not matched to a gene. Germline CDR1 and CDR2: SGHTA and FQGNSA. Written as DNA, the CDR3 is TGTGCCAGCAGCTCGGGACAGGGCTATGGCTACACCTTC. Its protein is CASSSGQGYGYTF.

This clone has just a few counts. The genes are TRBV6-6 and TRBJ2-1; maybe TRBD1 (6 bases). V dropped 9 bases and J dropped 5 bases, with 11 bases sitting between them. The CDR3 loop spans 12 amino acids. Germline V gene lookup returns CDR1 MNHNY and CDR2 SVGAGI (reference sequence). The CDR3 loop is CASRTVDNEQFF. CDR3 coding DNA: TGTGCCAGTCGGACAGTAGACAATGAGCAGTTCTTC.

This clone has a single count. The chain is built from TRBV18 and TRBJ2-7, with 8 positions matching TRBD2. After removal of 2 bases from V and 4 bases from J, the junction contained 7 bases not matched to a gene. This CDR3 contains 15 residues. From germline, CDR1 is KGHSH and CDR2 LQKENI. The CDR3 loop is CASSPGDGRVYEQYF. CDR3 nucleotides: TGTGCCAGCTCACCAGGGGACGGGAGGGTATACGAGCAGTACTTC.

The chain joins TRBV10-1 to TRBJ2-7; 9 bases match TRBD2. After removal of 4 bases from V and 0 bases from J, the junction contained 7 bases not matched to a gene. Germline CDR1 is WNHNN and CDR2 is SYGVQD (reference sequence). This CDR3 contains 16 residues. In DNA form, the CDR3 reads TGCGCCAGCAGTGGATCTAGCGGGATCCCCTCCTACGAGCAGTACTTC. Translating it yields CASSGSSGIPSYEQYF.